These 25 T cell receptor beta chains originate from one sample sequenced in a study of T cells in Graves' hyperthyroidism and ophthalmopathy. From RNA transcripts, TCR beta CDR3 regions were amplified. Using the HTBI primer set, a first-round RT-PCR was run on the TCR CDR3. TCRdb processed the multiplex PCR reads anew with MiXCR; each CDR3 protein has one entry. There are around 690,000 distinct CDR3 sequences in the sample; less than 25% occur only once, and 34% lies in the top ten. Sequenced sample: blood. The receptors stem from a man aged 30-40 years with Graves' ophthalmopathy.

V and J are TRBV5-1 and TRBJ2-2, with 12 bases matching TRBD2. The germline CDR1 and CDR2 sequences are SGHRS and YFSETQ. V lost 3 bases to trimming and J lost 2 bases; unmatched junction nucleotides: 5. The CDR3 spans 17 residues. CDR3 sequence: CASSSTSGRINTGELFF. As DNA, the CDR3 is TGCGCCAGCAGCTCGACTAGCGGGAGAATTAACACCGGGGAGCTGTTTTTT.

This clonotype appeared many times. Being one base from a much bigger clone, this may be a read error. This chain joins TRBV28 and TRBJ1-1, with unresolved D. From germline, CDR1 is MDHEN and CDR2 SYDVKM. The CDR3 runs 14 residues. V lost 3 bases, J lost 0 bases, and 8 bases lay in between. CDR3 DNA sequence: TGTGCCAGCAGTTTCCCCGGGATGAACACTGAAGCTTTCTTT. Protein product: CASSFPGMNTEAFF.

This chain joins TRBV5-8 and TRBJ1-5, with 8 bases matching TRBD1. The CDR3 covers 16 residues. Losses at the gene ends were 2 bases for V and 0 bases for J; bases not matched to a gene: 4. CDR1 and CDR2 (germline): SGHTS, YDEGEE. The CDR3 DNA sequence: TGTGCCAGCAGCTTACCGGGACAGGATAGCAATCAGCCCCAGCATTTT. Translation gives CASSLPGQDSNQPQHF.

This clonotype was seen only a few times. This chain joins TRBV7-8 and TRBJ2-7; 9 bases are a match to TRBD2. There are 15 residues in the CDR3. Germline values: CDR1 SGHVS, CDR2 FQNEAQ. V gave up 5 bases and J gave up 2 bases; unmatched junction bases: 7. The CDR3 here is CASSPKREVPYEQYF. The CDR3 bases are TGTGCCAGCAGCCCGAAGCGGGAGGTACCCTACGAGCAGTACTTC.

This chain links TRBV5-1 with TRBJ2-3; 15 nucleotides line up with TRBD2. V was clipped by 4 bases and J by 7 bases; unmatched bases: 7. This CDR3 comprises 16 residues. Germline values: CDR1 SGHRS, CDR2 YFSETQ. The CDR3 here is CASSLGGTSGRYTQYF. The DNA for the CDR3 is TGCGCCAGCAGCCTGGGCGGGACTAGCGGGAGGTATACGCAGTATTTT.

Comment on this clonotype: This may be a read error: a much more frequent sequence differs by one nucleotide. The rearrangement joins TRBV28 to TRBJ2-7, with D possibly being TRBD2 (6 bases). V lost 4 bases and J lost 2, with 30 bases in between. The CDR3 has 20 amino acids. The germline CDR1 and CDR2 sequences are MDHEN and SYDVKM. CDR3 nucleotides: TGTGCCAGCAGTTCGCCCAGGAGACTAGTGGGAGCGCAAAACGCCTACGAGCAGTACTTC. Translation: CASSSPRRLVGAQNAYEQYF.

In this sample, this clonotype turned up many times. The chain couples TRBV2 to TRBJ2-3; D assignment may be TRBD1 or TRBD2 (5 bases each). Trimming stripped 6 bases from V and 3 bases from J, with 16 bases between. In germline, CDR1 is SNHLY, CDR2 FYNNEI. The CDR3 length is 15 residues. The CDR3 reads CASSPFVRETDTQYF. CDR3 nucleotide sequence: TGTGCCAGCAGCCCCTTCGTCAGGGAGACAGATACGCAGTATTTT.

V and J are TRBV5-1 and TRBJ1-1, with no clear D. CDR1 and CDR2 (germline): SGHRS, YFSETQ. The CDR3 covers 12 residues. Trimming removed 8 bases at V and 4 bases at J, with 12 bases between. CDR3 DNA: TGCGCCAGTGCCGACACGAGCACTGAAGCTTTCTTT. This sequence encodes CASADTSTEAFF. Full variable domain (outside the CDR3, taken from reference TRBV5-1 and TRBJ1-1): KAGVTQTPRYLIKTRGQQVTLSCSPISGHRSVSWYQQTPGQGLQFLFEYFSETQRNKGNFPGRFSGRQFSNSRSEMNVSTLELGDSALYLCASADTSTEAFFGQGTRLTVV.

This clonotype was counted a few times. The chain employs TRBV20-1 and TRBJ1-1, with D perhaps matching TRBD1 (6 bases). This CDR3 has 13 amino acids. The V end was cut by 5 bases, the J end by 3 bases, with 13 bases between. CDR1 is DFQATT and CDR2 is SNEGSKA in the germline V gene (reference sequence). The CDR3 region has the DNA TGCAGTGCTCTAGCAGCAGGGGACACTGAAGCTTTCTTT. Translated, it gives CSALAAGDTEAFF.

Notes on this clonotype: At one of its ends the junction is not consistent with the germline gene, which may arise from a read error. This chain links TRBV7-9 with TRBJ2-5; weak D call: TRBD2 (5 bases). CDR1 is SEHNR and CDR2 is FQNEAQ in the germline V gene (reference sequence). The CDR3 consists of 13 residues. For the CDR3, the DNA is TGTGCCAGCAGCGAAGACGCTAGCTCCCTGGCGCACTTC. This encodes CASSEDASSLAHF.

This clonotype was seen a handful of times. CDR3 sequence: CASSPTSSTLHNEQFF. CDR3 nucleotide sequence: TGTGCCAGCTCACCGACATCAAGCACGCTTCACAATGAGCAGTTCTTC. The chain couples TRBV18 to TRBJ2-1; D gene uncertain. Trimming left V 3 bases short and J 5 bases short, with 17 bases between. The CDR3 has 16 residues. Looked up from germline, CDR1 is KGHSH and CDR2 is LQKENI.

This clonotype was found a few times. The V call is TRBV6-1, the J call TRBJ2-7; weak D call: TRBD2 (5 bases). CDR3 length: 15 residues. V lost 0 bases and J 2 bases, leaving 11 bases between the germline ends. From germline, CDR1 is MNHNS and CDR2 SASEGT. CDR3 in amino acids: CASSEAGDRPYEQYF. In nucleotides, the CDR3 is TGTGCCAGCAGTGAAGCGGGAGATCGGCCCTACGAGCAGTACTTC.

This clonotype has a handful of counts. The chain employs TRBV6-2 or TRBV6-3 and TRBJ2-2; D is possibly TRBD1 or TRBD2 (5 bases each). The CDR3 is made up of 19 amino acids. Per the germline V gene, CDR1 is MNHEY and CDR2 is SVGEGT. Trimming took off 6 bases at V and 7 bases at J, with 30 bases between the two ends. As DNA, the CDR3 is TGTGCCAGCAGCGGAATACATGAAGTCCGGGACGATCTTGGCGGGGAGCTGTTTTTT. Protein sequence: CASSGIHEVRDDLGGELFF.

This clonotype was seen a handful of times. The rearrangement joins TRBV2 to TRBJ2-2, with D unclear. Germline V gene lookup returns CDR1 SNHLY and CDR2 FYNNEI. This CDR3 has 15 residues. V was shortened by 6 bases and J by 0 bases, with 11 bases between the two germline ends. This CDR3 is CASRDQESNTGELFF. In DNA, the CDR3 is TGTGCCAGCAGGGACCAGGAGTCGAACACCGGGGAGCTGTTTTTT.

The gene calls are TRBV9 and TRBJ1-4; D might be TRBD1 (6 bases). Germline values: CDR1 SGDLS, CDR2 YYNGEE. CDR3 length: 15 residues. V was trimmed by 0 bases and J by 7 bases, leaving 13 bases between them. The CDR3 bases are TGTGCCAGCAGCGTAGGCGGGGGGCAGGTTGAAAAACTGTTTTTT. Translated: CASSVGGGQVEKLFF.

This chain links TRBV25-1 with TRBJ1-2, with TRBD1 as a possible D gene (6 bases). The V end was cut by 4 bases, the J end by 2 bases, with 14 bases between. The length of the CDR3 is 15 residues. The germline CDR1 and CDR2 sequences are MGHDK and SYGVNS. The CDR3 DNA follows: TGTGCCAGCAGTGGGGCAGGGGCTCCGAACTATGGCTACACCTTC. Amino acids: CASSGAGAPNYGYTF.

This clonotype was found a few times. The V and J genes are TRBV20-1 and TRBJ2-7, with a possible D match to TRBD2 (5 bases). V dropped 6 bases and J dropped 6 bases, with 9 bases sitting between them. The CDR3 is 10 amino acids. The germline gives CDR1 DFQATT, CDR2 SNEGSKA (reference sequence). For the CDR3, the DNA is TGCAGTGCAACTAGTCTCGAGCAGTACTTC. Translating it yields CSATSLEQYF.

The V gene is TRBV5-6, the J gene TRBJ2-3, with 11 bases fitting TRBD2. Trimming removed 3 bases from V and 5 bases from J; junction bases left unmatched: 11. Germline V gene lookup returns CDR1 SGHDT and CDR2 YYEEEE. This CDR3 is built from 17 residues. The DNA of the CDR3 is TGTGCCAGCAGCTCCCTCAGACTAGCGGGACCCTTAGATACGCAGTATTTT. It codes for CASSSLRLAGPLDTQYF.

This clonotype was found a few times. The chain combines TRBV5-1 with TRBJ2-5; a weak D match, TRBD2 (6 bases). The germline gives CDR1 SGHRS, CDR2 YFSETQ. There are 15 residues in the CDR3. Trimming took 6 bases from V and 3 from J, leaving 18 bases between them. The CDR3 DNA is TGCGCCAGCATGTCTATACCCGGGAGCGAAGAGACCCAGTACTTC. It is translated as CASMSIPGSEETQYF.

The chain employs TRBV6-1 and TRBJ1-1, with a weak D call TRBD1 (6 bases). CDR3 length equals 13 residues. Germline-derived CDR1 and CDR2 are MNHNS and SASEGT. V was cut by 7 bases and J by 2 bases, with 11 bases left in between. CDR3 residues: CASNLQGNTEAFF. CDR3 sequence (DNA): TGTGCCAGCAACCTACAGGGAAACACTGAAGCTTTCTTT.

A remark on this clonotype: Just one base apart from a much larger clone, this may be a read error. The chain carries TRBV2 and TRBJ1-3, with TRBD1 matching over 7 bases. Germline CDR1 SNHLY, CDR2 FYNNEI. The length of the CDR3 is 15 residues. CDR3 sequence reads: CAGSEGDSSGNTIYF. The CDR3 nucleotides read TGTGCCGGCAGTGAGGGGGACAGCTCTGGAAACACCATATATTTT.

This clonotype occurred once. Just one base apart from a much larger clone, this may be a read error. The chain combines TRBV2 with TRBJ2-7; D may correspond to TRBD1 or TRBD2 (5 bases each). Germline V CDR1 and CDR2: SNHLY, FYNNEI. The CDR3 has 14 residues. The CDR3 coding sequence is TGTGTCAGCAGCTCGGGACCGCCGGGCTACGAGCAGTACTTC. Its translation: CVSSSGPPGYEQYF. The full variable domain, its missing parts supplied by reference TRBV2 and TRBJ2-7, is EPEVTQTPSHQVTQMGQEVILRCVPISNHLYFYWYRQILGQKVEFLVSFYNNEISEKSEIFDDQFSVERPDGSNFTLKIRSTKLEDSAMYFCVSSSGPPGYEQYFGPGTRLTVT.

This clonotype was recorded many times. The chain carries TRBV28 and TRBJ1-1, with 9 bases matching TRBD1. The V gene end was trimmed by 6 bases and the J gene end by 0 bases; junction bases not matched to a gene: 8. This CDR3 is 16 amino acids long. Per germline, CDR1 MDHEN and CDR2 SYDVKM. Here the CDR3 DNA reads TGTGCCAGCAGCCAACAGGGGGCCCTTCTGAACACTGAAGCTTTCTTT. Translating gives CASSQQGALLNTEAFF. Filled out from reference TRBV28 and TRBJ1-1, the complete variable domain reads DVKVTQSSRYLVKRTGEKVFLECVQDMDHENMFWYRQDPGLGLRLIYFSYDVKMKEKGDIPEGYSVSREKKERFSLILESASTNQTSMYLCASSQQGALLNTEAFFGQGTRLTVV.

The genes are TRBV27 and TRBJ2-3, with 8 bases matching TRBD1. Trimming took 5 bases from V and 1 from J; bases not matched to a gene: 8. The length of the CDR3 is 16 residues. The germline gives CDR1 MNHEY, CDR2 SMNVEV (reference sequence). The chain's CDR3 is CASSTRTGRRTDTQYF. CDR3 DNA: TGTGCCAGCAGTACAAGGACAGGGAGACGCACAGATACGCAGTATTTT.

The chain has TRBV7-2 and TRBJ2-3; 8 positions agree with TRBD2. Germline trimming cut 3 bases from V and 6 bases from J; bases unmatched to any gene: 17. Germline V gene data show CDR1 as SGHTA and CDR2 as FQGNSA. The CDR3 is 18 residues long. The CDR3: CASSFRGYLAGGTDTQYF. Written as DNA, the CDR3 is TGTGCCAGCAGCTTTAGGGGTTATTTGGCGGGAGGAACGGATACGCAGTATTTT.